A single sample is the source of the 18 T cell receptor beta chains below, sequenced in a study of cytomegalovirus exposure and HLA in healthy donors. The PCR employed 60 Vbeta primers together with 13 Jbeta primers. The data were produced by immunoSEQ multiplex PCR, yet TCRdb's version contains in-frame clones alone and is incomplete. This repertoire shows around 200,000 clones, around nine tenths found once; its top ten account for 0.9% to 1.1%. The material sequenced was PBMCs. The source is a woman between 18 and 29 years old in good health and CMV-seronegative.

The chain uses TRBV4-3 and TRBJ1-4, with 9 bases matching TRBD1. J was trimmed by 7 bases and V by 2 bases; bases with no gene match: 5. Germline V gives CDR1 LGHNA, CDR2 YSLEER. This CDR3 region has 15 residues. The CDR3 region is CASSQPGTGSEKLFF. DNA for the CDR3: TGCGCCAGCAGCCAACCCGGGACAGGGAGTGAAAAACTGTTTTTT.

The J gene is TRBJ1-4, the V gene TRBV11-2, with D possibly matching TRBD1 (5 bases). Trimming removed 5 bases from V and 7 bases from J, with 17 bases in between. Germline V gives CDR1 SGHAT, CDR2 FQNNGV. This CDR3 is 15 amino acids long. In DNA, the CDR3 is TGTGCCAGCAGCCCCGATTGGGGGGTACGTGAAAAACTGTTTTTT. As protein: CASSPDWGVREKLFF.

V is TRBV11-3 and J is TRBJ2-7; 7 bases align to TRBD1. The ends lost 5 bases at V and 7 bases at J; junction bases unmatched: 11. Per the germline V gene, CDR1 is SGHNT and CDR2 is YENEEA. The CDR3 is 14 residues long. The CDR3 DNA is TGTGCCAGCAGCCCCTACAGGGGCCCCGGAGAGCAGTACTTC. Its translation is CASSPYRGPGEQYF.

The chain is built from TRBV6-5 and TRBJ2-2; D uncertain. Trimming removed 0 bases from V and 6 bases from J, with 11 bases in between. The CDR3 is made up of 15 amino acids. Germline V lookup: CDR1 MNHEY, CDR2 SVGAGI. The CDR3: CASSYSAGLAGELFF. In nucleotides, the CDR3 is TGTGCCAGCAGTTACTCGGCAGGTCTCGCCGGGGAGCTGTTTTTT.

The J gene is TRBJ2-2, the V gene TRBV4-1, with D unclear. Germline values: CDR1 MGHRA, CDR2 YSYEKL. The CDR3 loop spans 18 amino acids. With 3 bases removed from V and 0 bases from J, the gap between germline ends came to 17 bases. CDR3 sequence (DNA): TGCGCCAGCAGCCAGATATTTACGATCCAGGCGAACACCGGGGAGCTGTTTTTT. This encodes CASSQIFTIQANTGELFF.

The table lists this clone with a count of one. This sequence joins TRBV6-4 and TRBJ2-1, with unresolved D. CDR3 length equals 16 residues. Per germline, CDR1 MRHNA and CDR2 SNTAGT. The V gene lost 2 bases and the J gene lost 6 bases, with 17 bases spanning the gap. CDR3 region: CASSDILTLLINEQFF. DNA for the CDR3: TGTGCCAGCAGTGACATTTTAACTTTACTCATCAATGAGCAGTTCTTC.

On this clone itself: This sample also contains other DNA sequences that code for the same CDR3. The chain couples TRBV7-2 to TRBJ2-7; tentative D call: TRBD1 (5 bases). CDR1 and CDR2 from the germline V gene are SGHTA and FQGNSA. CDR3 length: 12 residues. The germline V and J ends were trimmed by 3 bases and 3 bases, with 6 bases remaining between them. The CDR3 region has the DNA TGTGCCAGCAGCTTGCAGGGCTACGAGCAGTACTTC. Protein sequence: CASSLQGYEQYF.

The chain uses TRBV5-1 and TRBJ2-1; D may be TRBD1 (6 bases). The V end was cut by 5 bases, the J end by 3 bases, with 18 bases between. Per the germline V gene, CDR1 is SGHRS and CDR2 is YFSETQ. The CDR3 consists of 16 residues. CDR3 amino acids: CASRTTAGGSYNEQFF. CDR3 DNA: TGCGCCAGCAGGACAACGGCTGGGGGCAGCTACAATGAGCAGTTCTTC.

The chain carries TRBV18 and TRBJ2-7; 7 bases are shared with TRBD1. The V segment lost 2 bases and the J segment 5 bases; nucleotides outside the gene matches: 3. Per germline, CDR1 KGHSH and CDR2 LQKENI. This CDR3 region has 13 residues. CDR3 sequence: CASSPTGVHEQYF. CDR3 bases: TGTGCCAGCTCACCAACAGGGGTTCACGAGCAGTACTTC.

In DNA, the CDR3 is TGTGCCAGCAGTCCCCATTTTGAGTCAACCGGGGAGCTGTTTTTT. Translation gives CASSPHFESTGELFF. The chain recombines TRBV2 with TRBJ2-2; D not certain. In germline, CDR1 is SNHLY, CDR2 FYNNEI. The V and J ends lost 5 bases and 5 bases respectively, with 15 bases between them. The CDR3 consists of 15 residues.

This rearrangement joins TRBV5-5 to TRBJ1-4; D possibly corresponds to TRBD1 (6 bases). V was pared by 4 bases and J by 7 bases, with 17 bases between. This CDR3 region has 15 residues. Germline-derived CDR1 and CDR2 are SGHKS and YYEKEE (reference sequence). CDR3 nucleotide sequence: TGTGCCAGCAGCGAAACAGGGTTTGTTAGTGAAAAACTGTTTTTT. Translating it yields CASSETGFVSEKLFF.

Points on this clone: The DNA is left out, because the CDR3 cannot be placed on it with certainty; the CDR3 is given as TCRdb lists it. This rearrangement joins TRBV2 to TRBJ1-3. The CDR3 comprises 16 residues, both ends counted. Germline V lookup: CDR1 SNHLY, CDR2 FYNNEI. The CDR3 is CASSDFRGSIKNTIYF.

The CDR3 bases are TGTGCCAGTAGTGACCGGGGGCGGGGGGGAGAAGAGACCCAGTACTTC. It translates to CASSDRGRGGEETQYF. The V gene is TRBV19, the J gene TRBJ2-5, with TRBD2 identical over 9 bases. The CDR3 is made up of 16 amino acids. With V trimmed by 5 bases and J by 3 bases, 10 bases remained unmatched. Germline values: CDR1 LNHDA, CDR2 SQIVND (reference sequence).

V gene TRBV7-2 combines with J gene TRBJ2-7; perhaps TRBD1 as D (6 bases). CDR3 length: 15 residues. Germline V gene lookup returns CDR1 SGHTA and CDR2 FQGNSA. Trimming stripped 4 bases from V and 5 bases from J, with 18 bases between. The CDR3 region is CASSSQSRGRDEQYF. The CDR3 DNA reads TGTGCCAGCAGCTCACAGAGCAGGGGACGCGACGAGCAGTACTTC.

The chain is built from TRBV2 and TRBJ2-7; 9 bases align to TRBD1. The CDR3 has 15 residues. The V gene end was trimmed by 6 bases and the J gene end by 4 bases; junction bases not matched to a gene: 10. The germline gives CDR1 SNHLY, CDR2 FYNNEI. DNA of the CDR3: TGTGCCAGCAGGAACATCGGGACAGGGTTATACGAGCAGTACTTC. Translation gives CASRNIGTGLYEQYF.

Here the CDR3 DNA reads TGTGCCAGCTCAACTATCGGGAGGGACAGGGGCTTTTCACCCCTCCACTTT. This gives the protein CASSTIGRDRGFSPLHF. V usage is TRBV18 and J usage is TRBJ1-6, with 10 bases identical to TRBD1. CDR3 length equals 17 residues. The V and J ends lost 5 bases and 9 bases, in that order; junction bases with no gene match: 13. Looked up from germline, CDR1 is KGHSH and CDR2 is LQKENI.

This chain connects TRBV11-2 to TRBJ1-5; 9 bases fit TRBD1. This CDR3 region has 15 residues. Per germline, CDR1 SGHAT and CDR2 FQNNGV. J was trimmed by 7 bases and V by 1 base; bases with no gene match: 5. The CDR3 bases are TGTGCCAGCAGCTTAGGTACAGGGGGCACCCAGCCCCAGCATTTT. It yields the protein CASSLGTGGTQPQHF.

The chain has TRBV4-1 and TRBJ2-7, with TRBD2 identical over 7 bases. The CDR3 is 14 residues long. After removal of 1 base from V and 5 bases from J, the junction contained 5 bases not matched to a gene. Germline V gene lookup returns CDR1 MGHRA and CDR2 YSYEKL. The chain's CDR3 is CASSQVAGAHEQYF. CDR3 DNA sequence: TGCGCCAGCAGCCAAGTGGCGGGAGCCCACGAGCAGTACTTC.